The 3 T cell receptor beta chains presented below share a single source sample, sequenced in a study of cytomegalovirus exposure and HLA in healthy donors. Sequenced by immunoSEQ multiplex PCR; TCRdb stores in-frame clones only, minus some. The table lists 120,000 or so clones, more than 95% of them singletons, with 1.5% to 2% in the top ten. The sequencing sample was made of PBMCs. Every receptor here comes from a young man in good health and CMV-seronegative.

V usage is TRBV5-6 and J usage is TRBJ2-7, with 14 nucleotides matching TRBD2. Losses at the gene ends were 0 bases for V and 4 bases for J; bases not matched to a gene: 0. Germline V CDR1 and CDR2: SGHDT, YYEEEE. The CDR3 length is 15 residues. The CDR3 protein is CASSLGTSGRYEQYF. The CDR3 coding sequence is TGTGCCAGCAGCTTGGGGACTAGCGGGAGGTACGAGCAGTACTTC.

The chain uses TRBV7-9 and TRBJ1-1; tentative D call: TRBD1 (5 bases). The V gene lost 1 base and the J gene lost 1 base, with 16 bases spanning the gap. This CDR3 comprises 17 residues. Germline V gene lookup returns CDR1 SEHNR and CDR2 FQNEAQ (reference sequence). The CDR3 coding sequence is TGTGCCAGCAGCTTAGAATGGGGCCGAAACGGGAACACTGAAGCTTTCTTT. Encoded protein: CASSLEWGRNGNTEAFF.

The rearrangement uses TRBV27 and TRBJ2-4; 9 positions match TRBD1. J gave up 6 bases and V 6 bases, and 12 bases lay outside the gene matches. The CDR3 spans 16 residues. Germline loops: CDR1 MNHEY, CDR2 SMNVEV (reference sequence). As DNA, the CDR3 is TGTGCCAGCAGCCCTCTATCCGTGGGACAGGGAAACATTCAGTACTTC. Translated: CASSPLSVGQGNIQYF.